This T cell receptor beta chain was obtained from a study of T cell responses to AZD1222 COVID-19 vaccine (dated by TCRdb to about 2021). Study-level background: AZD1222 recipients whose second dose came at about 4 weeks and those whose second dose came at about 12 weeks were combined into one group, since spike-specific TCR depth and breadth did not differ between the two schedules. TCR sequencing covered some 240 trial participants: approximately 200 given two doses of AZD1222 and about 26 given two doses of MenACWY control vaccine. Trial participants were enrolled by age into subgroups of 18-55, 56-69 and 70-plus years, and around 150, 28 and 57 TCR-sequenced participants, respectively, were included in these subgroups. The investigation overall reported the following: Conclusions about previously exposed vaccinees were limited because only 6 or 7 AZD1222 recipients were SARS-CoV-2 seropositive at baseline. In the small 56-69-year group, the increase in depth fell short of significance, most likely because of low power. A significant rise in spike-specific TCR breadth and depth was observed after two AZD1222 doses relative to day 0 and relative to MenACWY recipients. Reportedly, almost half of the unique spike-specific TCRs recognized epitopes lying outside the regions that are mutated in the B.1.351 and B.1.1.7 variants. Participants were mostly white British and included more females than males, and it was suggested by the authors that clonal diversity may have been underestimated. Because no day 14 peak-response samples were available, repertoires were characterized only after the peak T cell response. Vaccine-associated CD4 TCRs spanned the whole spike protein, with dominant responses in regions 160-218 and 743-854.

With regard to this clone: Its binding antigen is unknown. No quality values exist for individual bases; no much larger clone is one base distant.

In light of the paper, this sample's time point label describes: baseline before first vaccination. Vaccinee samples were obtained from the UK trials COV001 and COV002, which included a single-blind randomized controlled phase 2/3 trial of AZD1222 (ChAdOx1 nCoV-19) in healthy adults. For TCRbeta chain sequencing, PBMC samples from trial participants were taken at day 0 and at day 28 after the second dose. The CDR3 regions of human TCRbeta chains were analyzed by immunosequencing. The source study handled its data this way. TCRs in the repertoires were compared against a reference library of SARS-CoV-2-specific TCRs that had been generated with the MIRA antigen-specificity platform. Breadth was defined as the fraction of unique TCRs that were SARS-CoV-2-associated. Depth was defined as the fraction of total T cells that were SARS-CoV-2-associated. Each spike-specific TCR was assigned to its reactive spike region and to a CD4 or CD8 class using the MIRA data. Log10-transformed breadth and depth values were compared by one-way ANOVA with Sidak's multiple comparisons tests. TCRdb provides this immuneACCESS table in a form limited to in-frame rearrangements. Some clones are lacking; in checked studies, under half of them reflect an unresolved V gene, and why the rest are absent is not known. Clone size and V and J calls were adopted from that table, with D and trimming inferred from the DNA. This sample is represented by around 100,000 clones; about 85% of them were singletons. The top ten hold around 3.2% of the sample.

The sequencing used peripheral blood, collected on day 0 of AZD1222 vaccination. The TCR comes from an adult in good health.

DNA sequence: TGTGCCATCACCAGACATCTGAACACTGAAGCTTTCTTT. Its coded protein is CAITRHLNTEAFF. This receptor chain uses TRBV10-3 and TRBJ1-1, with the D segment identity uncertain. V and J lose 7 bases and 0 bases, and a span of 9 bases separates them. Counted from cysteine to phenylalanine, this CDR3 has 13 amino acids. Of the read, only the CDR3 DNA is kept; its 39 bases are in frame from base 1. For CDR1 and CDR2, the germline V gene lists ENHRY and SYGVKD.